This entry lists 27 T cell receptor beta chains sequenced from one sample in a study of blood T cell repertoires in COVID-19. This table comes from immunoSEQ multiplex PCR, and its TCRdb copy is limited to in-frame clones, with some not included. The repertoire includes around 190,000 clones, around 83% of them detected once, and roughly 1.4% sits in the top ten. The specimen sequenced was peripheral blood. Receptor source: a human donor in a cohort sampled during active COVID-19.

This chain links TRBV18 with TRBJ1-2; D gene ambiguous. This CDR3 has 14 amino acids. Per the germline V gene, CDR1 is KGHSH and CDR2 is LQKENI. V was shortened by 2 bases and J by 4 bases, with 11 bases between the two germline ends. The CDR3, as DNA: TGTGCCAGCTCACCAGGGGAGGCTTCCTATGGCTACACCTTC. It encodes CASSPGEASYGYTF.

The chain recombines TRBV5-1 with TRBJ2-7, with 10 bases that match TRBD1. CDR1 is SGHRS, CDR2 YFSETQ, per germline. The CDR3 covers 19 residues. J lost 3 bases, V lost 5 bases, and 20 bases had no gene match. This CDR3 reads CASRFQGQGIGSGNYEQYF. As DNA, the CDR3 is TGCGCCAGCAGATTTCAGGGACAGGGGATTGGTAGCGGGAACTACGAGCAGTACTTC.

The V call is TRBV21-1, the J call TRBJ2-3; the table gives TRBD1 as D, unverified against the DNA. TRBV21-1 is assigned pseudogene status. This CDR3 has 14 amino acids. The CDR3 here is CASSKGQCTDTQYF. For the CDR3, the DNA is TGTGCCAGCAGCAAAGGACAGTGCACAGATACGCAGTATTTT.

V is TRBV9 and J is TRBJ1-6; D gene ambiguous. Germline CDR1 and CDR2: SGDLS and YYNGEE. The V gene lost 2 bases and the J gene lost 6 bases, with 3 bases spanning the gap. The CDR3 extends over 12 amino acids. In DNA, the CDR3 is TGTGCCAGCAGCGTGAGTAATTCACCCCTCCACTTT. This gives the protein CASSVSNSPLHF.

The rearrangement joins TRBV4-1 to TRBJ1-2, with 8 positions matching TRBD1. The V gene end was trimmed by 0 bases and the J gene end by 7 bases; junction bases not matched to a gene: 4. This CDR3 is built from 14 residues. Germline V gene lookup returns CDR1 MGHRA and CDR2 YSYEKL. CDR3 in DNA: TGCGCCAGCAGCCAAGATCAGGGGGCGAGTGGCTACACCTTC. Encoded protein: CASSQDQGASGYTF.

The count of this clone is one. The CDR3 here is CASSMAPQGAYGYTF. Here the CDR3 DNA reads TGTGCCAGTAGTATGGCCCCACAGGGGGCCTATGGCTACACCTTC. The V call is TRBV19, the J call TRBJ1-2; 9 nucleotides line up with TRBD1. J lost 4 bases, V lost 3 bases, and 6 bases had no gene match. The CDR3 extends over 15 amino acids. Germline lookup yields CDR1 LNHDA and CDR2 SQIVND (reference sequence).

The chain employs TRBV6-5 and TRBJ2-2; tentatively, D is TRBD1 (6 bases). The CDR3 contains 14 residues. Trimming cost V 6 bases and J 1 base, with 9 bases left between them. Per the germline V gene, CDR1 is MNHEY and CDR2 is SVGAGI. The CDR3 loop is CASRIQGNTGELFF. The CDR3, as DNA: TGTGCCAGCAGGATACAGGGGAACACCGGGGAGCTGTTTTTT.

This sequence joins TRBV6-5 and TRBJ2-7; 8 bases line up with TRBD1. The CDR3 has 15 residues. The V gene end was trimmed by 6 bases and the J gene end by 4 bases; junction bases not matched to a gene: 11. In germline, CDR1 is MNHEY, CDR2 SVGAGI. The CDR3 coding sequence is TGTGCCAGCAGGGAGTCGACAGGGGCTTTGTACGAGCAGTACTTC. Amino acids: CASRESTGALYEQYF.

CDR3 nucleotides: TGTGCCAGCAGCTTAGGAGGGACTAGCGGCGCAGATACGCAGTATTTT. The encoded protein is CASSLGGTSGADTQYF. The chain combines TRBV7-2 with TRBJ2-3; 11 nucleotides line up with TRBD2. V lost 1 base and J lost 4; bases outside the gene matches: 4. Germline CDR1 SGHTA, CDR2 FQGNSA. This CDR3 spans 16 amino acids.

The V gene is TRBV7-3, the J gene TRBJ2-7; D possibly corresponds to TRBD1 (5 bases). This CDR3 is built from 15 residues. Trimming cost V 0 bases and J 12 bases, with 21 bases left between them. The V gene's germline CDR1 is SGHTA and CDR2 FQGTGA. The CDR3 nucleotides read TGTGCCAGCAGCTTAACGTGGGAATGGGGCCTACGATGGTACTTC. Translated: CASSLTWEWGLRWYF.

The V gene is TRBV5-8, the J gene TRBJ2-7; 11 bases map to TRBD2. V trimming: 4 bases; J trimming: 7 bases; junction bases outside the gene matches: 10. Germline V lookup: CDR1 SGHTS, CDR2 YDEGEE. This CDR3 is built from 15 residues. The CDR3 nucleotides are TGTGCCAGCAGCCGCCCACTAGCGGGAGTGGATGAGCAGTACTTC. Residues: CASSRPLAGVDEQYF.

V is TRBV4-1 and J is TRBJ1-5; D gene unclear. This CDR3 has 14 amino acids. Germline assignment: CDR1 MGHRA and CDR2 YSYEKL. With 1 base removed from V and 4 bases from J, the gap between germline ends came to 8 bases. In nucleotides, the CDR3 is TGCGCCAGCAGCCAAGTTCTGGAGAATCAGCCCCAGCATTTT. Translation gives CASSQVLENQPQHF.

This rearrangement joins TRBV19 to TRBJ1-6; D is uncertain. Germline values: CDR1 LNHDA, CDR2 SQIVND (reference sequence). The CDR3 totals 15 residues. V was shortened by 3 bases and J by 7 bases, with 13 bases between the two germline ends. The CDR3 DNA reads as TGTGCCAGTAGTATTGGCAGGCCACAAAATTCACCCCTCCACTTT. It yields the protein CASSIGRPQNSPLHF. The variable domain in full, completed from reference TRBV19 and TRBJ1-6, reads DGGITQSPKYLFRKEGQNVTLSCEQNLNHDAMYWYRQDPGQGLRLIYYSQIVNDFQKGDIAEGYSVSREKKESFPLTVTSAQKNPTAFYLCASSIGRPQNSPLHFGNGTRLTVT.

The J gene is TRBJ1-3, the V gene TRBV9; unclear D gene. The V end was cut by 4 bases, the J end by 1 base, with 15 bases between. Germline CDR1 and CDR2: SGDLS and YYNGEE. The CDR3 contains 16 residues. CDR3 sequence: CASSPRGDYSGNTIYF. CDR3 DNA: TGTGCCAGCAGCCCCCGCGGAGATTATTCTGGAAACACCATATATTTT. Complete variable domain (other parts from reference TRBV9 and TRBJ1-3): DSGVTQTPKHLITATGQRVTLRCSPRSGDLSVYWYQQSLDQGLQFLIQYYNGEERAKGNILERFSAQQFPDLHSELNLSSLELGDSALYFCASSPRGDYSGNTIYFGEGSWLTVV.

This chain joins TRBV19 and TRBJ2-3, with 7 bases lining up with TRBD1. Germline V gene sequence: CDR1 LNHDA, CDR2 SQIVND (reference sequence). The J segment lost 6 bases and the V segment lost 5 bases, leaving 8 bases of the junction unmatched. The CDR3 totals 14 residues. CDR3 loop: CASSDRVSWDTQYF. Written as DNA, the CDR3 is TGTGCCAGTAGTGACAGGGTTTCTTGGGATACGCAGTATTTT. The variable domain in full, completed from reference TRBV19 and TRBJ2-3, reads DGGITQSPKYLFRKEGQNVTLSCEQNLNHDAMYWYRQDPGQGLRLIYYSQIVNDFQKGDIAEGYSVSREKKESFPLTVTSAQKNPTAFYLCASSDRVSWDTQYFGPGTRLTVL.

The rearrangement links TRBV13 to TRBJ1-1; a possible D gene is TRBD1 (5 bases). The germline V and J ends were trimmed by 5 bases and 11 bases, with 18 bases remaining between them. This CDR3 contains 13 residues. Germline V CDR1 and CDR2: PRHDT, FYEKMQ (reference sequence). The CDR3 protein is CASSTEDSYRAFF. CDR3 DNA: TGTGCCAGCAGCACCGAAGACAGTTACCGGGCTTTCTTT.

This rearrangement joins TRBV4-2 to TRBJ2-2, with D hard to call. The V gene lost 0 bases and the J gene lost 4 bases, with 6 bases spanning the gap. CDR3 size: 14 residues. From germline, CDR1 is LGHNA and CDR2 YNFKEQ. CDR3: CASSQDLLTGELFF. Written as DNA, the CDR3 is TGTGCCAGCAGCCAAGATCTTCTCACCGGGGAGCTGTTTTTT.

V is TRBV11-2 and J is TRBJ1-5; 8 nucleotides line up with TRBD1. Unmatched junction bases numbered 7, after V lost 2 bases and J lost 7 bases. Germline CDR1 and CDR2: SGHAT and FQNNGV. The CDR3 is 15 amino acids. CDR3 bases: TGTGCCAGCAGCTTAACAAGGACAGGGAACCAGCCCCAGCATTTT. Its protein product is CASSLTRTGNQPQHF.

V gene TRBV5-5 combines with J gene TRBJ1-2; 8 bases match TRBD1. The V gene end was trimmed by 0 bases and the J gene end by 1 base; junction bases not matched to a gene: 5. From germline, CDR1 is SGHKS and CDR2 YYEKEE (reference sequence). The CDR3 runs to 16 residues. Here the CDR3 reads CASSLVQGAVNYGYTF. CDR3 coding DNA: TGTGCCAGCAGCTTGGTTCAGGGGGCAGTTAACTATGGCTACACCTTC. Full variable domain (remainder filled in from reference TRBV5-5 and TRBJ1-2): DAGVTQSPTHLIKTRGQQVTLRCSPISGHKSVSWYQQVLGQGPQFIFQYYEKEERGRGNFPDRFSARQFPNYSSELNVNALLLGDSALYLCASSLVQGAVNYGYTFGSGTRLTVV.

This chain uses TRBV6-5 with TRBJ2-7; TRBD2 is a possible D gene (6 bases). This CDR3 is 11 amino acids long. Trimming stripped 8 bases from V and 4 bases from J, with 9 bases between. Looked up from germline, CDR1 is MNHEY and CDR2 is SVGAGI. This CDR3 is CASLRGYEQYF. CDR3 sequence (DNA): TGTGCCAGCCTCCGGGGGTACGAGCAGTACTTC.

This sequence joins TRBV28 and TRBJ2-7, with unresolved D. Deletions cut 6 bases from V and 1 base from J, with 10 bases between. The CDR3 spans 13 residues. Germline lookup yields CDR1 MDHEN and CDR2 SYDVKM. This CDR3 is CASSPTLSYEQYF. CDR3 sequence (DNA): TGTGCCAGCAGCCCGACACTGTCCTACGAGCAGTACTTC.

The chain employs TRBV7-9 and TRBJ2-5; perhaps TRBD1 as D (6 bases). The CDR3 totals 15 residues. CDR1 and CDR2 from the germline V gene are SEHNR and FQNEAQ (reference sequence). V gave up 0 bases and J gave up 5 bases, with 13 bases separating them. CDR3 region: CASSLAVGARETQYF. The CDR3 nucleotides are TGTGCCAGCAGCTTAGCTGTGGGGGCGAGGGAGACCCAGTACTTC.

This chain links TRBV6-5 with TRBJ2-7, with a tentative D call TRBD1 (7 bases). V was clipped by 0 bases and J by 5 bases, with 17 bases between them. The CDR3 consists of 16 residues. The germline gives CDR1 MNHEY, CDR2 SVGAGI. The CDR3 coding sequence is TGTGCCAGCAGTTACTCGAACCAGGGGGGCCTCAACGAGCAGTACTTC. Protein: CASSYSNQGGLNEQYF.

The rearrangement joins TRBV9 to TRBJ1-2, with D possibly TRBD1 on 6 matching bases. CDR3 length: 14 residues. The ends were cut back, 3 bases at V and 4 bases at J, with 13 bases in the middle. CDR1 and CDR2 (germline): SGDLS, YYNGEE. DNA for the CDR3: TGTGCCAGCAGCGCAGGGGACGAAGGCTATGGCTACACCTTC. It translates to CASSAGDEGYGYTF. Complete variable domain (other parts from reference TRBV9 and TRBJ1-2): DSGVTQTPKHLITATGQRVTLRCSPRSGDLSVYWYQQSLDQGLQFLIQYYNGEERAKGNILERFSAQQFPDLHSELNLSSLELGDSALYFCASSAGDEGYGYTFGSGTRLTVV.

The V and J genes are TRBV5-7 and TRBJ1-2, with no clear D. TRBV5-7 is an ORF, with its function uncertain. The CDR3 has 14 amino acids. Trimming removed 0 bases from V and 8 bases from J, with 14 bases in between. The CDR3 coding sequence is TGTGCCAGCAGCTTGGGTCCGGGGTCGAACGGCTACACCTTC. Encoded protein: CASSLGPGSNGYTF.

This clone was detected only once. The chain carries TRBV4-2 and TRBJ2-1; D is perhaps TRBD2 (5 bases). V lost 1 base to trimming and J lost 4 bases, with 8 bases between them. The CDR3 sequence is 14 residues long. Per the germline V gene, CDR1 is LGHNA and CDR2 is YNFKEQ. DNA of the CDR3: TGTGCCAGCAGCCAAGCGGGGTATTACAATGAGCAGTTCTTC. This encodes CASSQAGYYNEQFF.

The V gene is TRBV2, the J gene TRBJ1-5; 10 nucleotides line up with TRBD1. V trimming: 3 bases; J trimming: 6 bases; junction bases outside the gene matches: 2. The CDR3 is 14 amino acids. CDR1 SNHLY and CDR2 FYNNEI come from the germline V gene. The CDR3 region has the DNA TGTGCCAGCAGTGAGGGACAGGGGAGTCAGCCCCAGCATTTT. Its translation: CASSEGQGSQPQHF.